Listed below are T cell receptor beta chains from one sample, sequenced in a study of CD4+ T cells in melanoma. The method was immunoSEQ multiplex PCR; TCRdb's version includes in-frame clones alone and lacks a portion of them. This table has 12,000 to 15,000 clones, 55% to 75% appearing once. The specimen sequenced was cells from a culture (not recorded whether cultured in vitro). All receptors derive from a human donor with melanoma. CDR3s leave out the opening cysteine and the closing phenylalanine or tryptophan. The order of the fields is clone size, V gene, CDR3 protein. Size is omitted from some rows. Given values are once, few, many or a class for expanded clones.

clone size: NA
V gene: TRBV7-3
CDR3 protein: ASSADGTAQETQY

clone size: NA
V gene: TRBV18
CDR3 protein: ASSPQLNTEAF

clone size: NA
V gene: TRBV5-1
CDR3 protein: ASSSGRRGYT

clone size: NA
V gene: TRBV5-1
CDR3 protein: ASSTGQQGETQY

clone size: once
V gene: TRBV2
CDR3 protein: ASTSAGPYEQY

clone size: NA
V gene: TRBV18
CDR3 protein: ASSPTGGTGNTIY

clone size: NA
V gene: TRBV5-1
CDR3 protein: ASSFLAGSGNEQF

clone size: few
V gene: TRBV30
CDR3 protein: ACPTGGVSSPLH

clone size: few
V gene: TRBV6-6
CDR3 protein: ASSSGTGLKYEKLF

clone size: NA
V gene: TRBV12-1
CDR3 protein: ASQDSPSSYEQY

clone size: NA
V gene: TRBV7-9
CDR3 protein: ASSSGTGDNSPLH

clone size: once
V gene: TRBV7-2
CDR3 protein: ASSFYARMNTEAF

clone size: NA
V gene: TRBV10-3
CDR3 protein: AISESQDLNTEAF

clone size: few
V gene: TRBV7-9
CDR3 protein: ASSLATSGEPRETQY

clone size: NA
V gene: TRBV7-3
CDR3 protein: ASSRGQGVADIQY

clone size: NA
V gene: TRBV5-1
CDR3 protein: ASSLRGGDYGYT

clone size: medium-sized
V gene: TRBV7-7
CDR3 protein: ASSRDRGTEAF

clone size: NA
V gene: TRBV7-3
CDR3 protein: ASSRTGQGSQETQY

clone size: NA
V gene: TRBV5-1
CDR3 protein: ASSFGRATDTQY

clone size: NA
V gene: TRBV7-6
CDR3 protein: ASSLAGASNTGELF

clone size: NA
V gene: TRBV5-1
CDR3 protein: ASSRGTSGVYEQY

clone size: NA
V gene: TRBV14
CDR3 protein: ASSHRGHDLYGYT

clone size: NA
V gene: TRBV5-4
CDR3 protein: ASSLPGAGTGTQY

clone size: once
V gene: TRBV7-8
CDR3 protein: ASHAPRTGDRETQY

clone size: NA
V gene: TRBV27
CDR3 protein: ASSSRRTSNQPQH

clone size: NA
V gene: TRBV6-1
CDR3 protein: ASSNGPRESPLH

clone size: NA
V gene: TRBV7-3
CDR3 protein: ASSQGGFSGANVLT

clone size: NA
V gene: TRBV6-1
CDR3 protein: ASSRRRTYQPQH

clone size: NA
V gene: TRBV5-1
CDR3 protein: ASSLSGEWY

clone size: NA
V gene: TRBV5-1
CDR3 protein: ASSLEGANTEAF

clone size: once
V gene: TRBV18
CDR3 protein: ASSQGTSGETQY

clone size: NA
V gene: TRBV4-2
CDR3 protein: ASSVGQAYEQY

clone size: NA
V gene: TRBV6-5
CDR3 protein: ASSTGWDSNQPQH

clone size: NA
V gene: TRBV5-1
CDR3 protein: ASNPLVWSSNTGELF

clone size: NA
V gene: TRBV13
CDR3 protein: ASSLGFDSREAQETQY

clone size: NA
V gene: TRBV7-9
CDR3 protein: ASSLAGTGKDTQY

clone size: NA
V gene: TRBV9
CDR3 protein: ASSVGTDTGELF

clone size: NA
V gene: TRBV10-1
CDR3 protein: ASGPGLAADTQY

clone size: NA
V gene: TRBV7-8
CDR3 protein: ASSLSGGGGSPLH

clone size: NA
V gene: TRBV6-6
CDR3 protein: ASSGVYNEQF

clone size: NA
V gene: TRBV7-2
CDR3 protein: ASSLGARGLAEKLF

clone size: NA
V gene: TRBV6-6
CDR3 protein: ASSYWGLNNYGYT

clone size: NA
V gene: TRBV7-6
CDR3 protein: ASSLAVTGGYAGELF

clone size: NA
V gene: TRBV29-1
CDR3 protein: SVARQGRETQY

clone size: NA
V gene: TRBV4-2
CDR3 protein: ASSRTSPDTQY

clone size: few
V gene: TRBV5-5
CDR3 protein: ASSLIGGQGVREQY

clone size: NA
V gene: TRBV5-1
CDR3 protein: ASSSTVNYGYT

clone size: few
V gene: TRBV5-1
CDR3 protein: ASSPRTGDAPLH

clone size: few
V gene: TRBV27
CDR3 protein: ASRPTGYRWSYNSPLH

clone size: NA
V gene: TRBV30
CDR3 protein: AWSPPDRVADTQY

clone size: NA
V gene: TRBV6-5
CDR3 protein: ASSYSRGTDTQY

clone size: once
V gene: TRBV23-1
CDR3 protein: ASSQSSRGPGSYEQY

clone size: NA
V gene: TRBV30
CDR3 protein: AWSLTMNTEAF

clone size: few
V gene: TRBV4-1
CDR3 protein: ASSPSGRVSNNSPLH

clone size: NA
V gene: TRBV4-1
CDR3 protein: ASRPTEMPLGTDTQY

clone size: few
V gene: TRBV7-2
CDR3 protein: ASSLSPTGKLF

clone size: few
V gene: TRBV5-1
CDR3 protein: ASSFTGHSNQPQH

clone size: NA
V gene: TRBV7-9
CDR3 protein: ASSLEWSSTAGELF